Shown below are 15 T cell receptor beta chains from a single sample sequenced in a study of T-cell reconstitution after alpha-beta-depleted transplantation in children. Preparing the TCRbeta library involved the use of unique molecular identifiers. TCRdb re-derived calls from the PCR reads in MiXCR, one entry per CDR3 protein. This table holds about 260,000 distinct CDR3 sequences, approximately 8% found once. This specimen was PBMCs, mostly from graft donor cells, taken 180 days after TCRalphabeta/CD19-depleted stem cell transplant. These TCRs come from a male patient between 5 and 17 years old who had a stem cell transplant for acute lymphoblastic leukemia, so the T cells may come from the graft donor.

This clonotype came up many times. The chain recombines TRBV6-5 with TRBJ2-1; 10 bases align to TRBD2. The germline gives CDR1 MNHEY, CDR2 SVGAGI. This CDR3 spans 17 amino acids. V gave up 0 bases and J gave up 6 bases; unmatched junction bases: 8. CDR3 sequence (DNA): TGTGCCAGCAGTTACTCGAGTAGGCTAGCGGGAGCCAATGAGCAGTTCTTC. As protein: CASSYSSRLAGANEQFF.

This clonotype was seen many times. This sequence joins TRBV5-1 and TRBJ2-7; D gene ambiguous. The CDR3 contains 14 residues. Germline assignment: CDR1 SGHRS and CDR2 YFSETQ. Trimming took off 0 bases at V and 0 bases at J, with 7 bases between the two ends. For the CDR3, the DNA is TGCGCCAGCAGCTTGGACGTTGCCTCCTACGAGCAGTACTTC. Translated, it gives CASSLDVASYEQYF.

This clonotype was seen at least ten times. The V gene is TRBV4-2, the J gene TRBJ2-7; D possibly corresponds to TRBD1 (5 bases). Germline CDR1 and CDR2: LGHNA and YNFKEQ. V lost 0 bases and J 3 bases, leaving 12 bases between the germline ends. This CDR3 spans 15 amino acids. CDR3 bases: TGTGCCAGCAGCCAAGAAGCACAGGCGGTCTACGAGCAGTACTTC. It codes for CASSQEAQAVYEQYF.

The table lists this clonotype with a few counts. This chain links TRBV20-1 with TRBJ2-7; either TRBD1 or TRBD2 may fit D (6 bases each). V was clipped by 0 bases and J by 2 bases, with 14 bases between them. Germline values: CDR1 DFQATT, CDR2 SNEGSKA (reference sequence). The CDR3 loop spans 15 amino acids. This chain's CDR3 is CSARDPVGGTYEQYF. Written as DNA, the CDR3 is TGCAGTGCTAGAGATCCCGTGGGGGGCACCTACGAGCAGTACTTC.

This chain links TRBV10-2 with TRBJ1-1; a weak D match, TRBD1 (6 bases). The V gene's germline CDR1 is WSHSY and CDR2 SAAADI. The CDR3 sequence is 14 residues long. With 3 bases removed from V and 0 bases from J, the gap between germline ends came to 8 bases. CDR3 sequence (DNA): TGCGCCAGCAGTGATGGGGGCATGAACACTGAAGCTTTCTTT. Its protein is CASSDGGMNTEAFF.

This clonotype appeared many times. The chain couples TRBV2 to TRBJ2-4; 8 nucleotides align to TRBD1. CDR1 SNHLY and CDR2 FYNNEI come from the germline V gene. This CDR3 comprises 15 residues. Unmatched junction bases numbered 7, after V lost 8 bases and J lost 1 base. This CDR3 is CASQGAAVAKNIQYF. The CDR3 DNA reads as TGTGCCAGCCAGGGGGCGGCCGTGGCCAAAAACATTCAGTACTTC.

This clonotype was detected ten times or more. The rearrangement joins TRBV7-3 to TRBJ2-1; 7 bases are a match to TRBD2. Trimming took 1 base from V and 10 from J; bases not matched to a gene: 13. The CDR3 spans 16 residues. Germline V lookup: CDR1 SGHTA, CDR2 FQGTGA. CDR3 bases: TGTGCCAGCAGCTTAATATCGGGGGGTTCCTTCAAGGAGCAGTTCTTC. Protein product: CASSLISGGSFKEQFF.

This clonotype was counted many times. V is TRBV5-1 and J is TRBJ1-1; D gene unclear. In germline, CDR1 is SGHRS, CDR2 YFSETQ. This CDR3 has 15 amino acids. Trimming shortened V by 0 bases and J by 0 bases, and 9 bases separated the two germline ends. This CDR3 reads CASSLEAAMNTEAFF. The DNA for the CDR3 is TGCGCCAGCAGCTTGGAGGCAGCCATGAACACTGAAGCTTTCTTT.

Many counts were recorded for this clonotype. V is TRBV24-1 and J is TRBJ2-1; TRBD2 aligns across 9 bases. V lost 6 bases, J lost 6 bases, and 8 bases stayed unmatched. The CDR3 has 15 residues. In germline, CDR1 is KGHDR, CDR2 SFDVKD. This CDR3 reads CATSMGLAESNEQFF. In DNA, the CDR3 is TGTGCCACCAGTATGGGACTAGCAGAGTCCAATGAGCAGTTCTTC.

This clonotype appeared many times. The V call is TRBV5-5, the J call TRBJ1-5; D unresolved. This CDR3 is 12 amino acids long. Germline assignment: CDR1 SGHKS and CDR2 YYEKEE (reference sequence). V lost 1 base and J 3 bases, leaving 2 bases between the germline ends. In DNA, the CDR3 is TGTGCCAGCAGCTTGCCCAATCAGCCCCAGCATTTT. Translated, it gives CASSLPNQPQHF.

This clonotype was observed many times. The chain is built from TRBV16 and TRBJ1-4; D is unresolved. Trimming shortened V by 2 bases and J by 6 bases, and 10 bases separated the two germline ends. CDR1 and CDR2 (germline): KGHSY, FQNENV. This CDR3 is built from 14 residues. For the CDR3, the DNA is TGTGCCAGCAGCCAAGGAGTGGACTATGAAAAACTGTTTTTT. It codes for CASSQGVDYEKLFF.

This clonotype was counted ten times or more. This sequence joins TRBV6-5 and TRBJ2-1; the D gene could be TRBD1 or TRBD2 (6 bases each). Trimming took 2 bases from V and 5 from J, leaving 16 bases between them. The CDR3 has 16 amino acids. Germline loops: CDR1 MNHEY, CDR2 SVGAGI. CDR3 nucleotides: TGTGCCAGCAGTTACCGCCGCGGAGGGGGTCACAATGAGCAGTTCTTC. Its protein is CASSYRRGGGHNEQFF.

This clonotype showed up many times. CDR3 DNA sequence: TGTGCCAGCAGCGCCAGCAGTGAAGGGAAGTCTGGAAACACCATATATTTT. This codes for CASSASSEGKSGNTIYF. This chain joins TRBV25-1 and TRBJ1-3; unclear D gene. The V gene's germline CDR1 is MGHDK and CDR2 SYGVNS. The CDR3 loop spans 17 amino acids. Between the trimmed V and J ends, which lost 6 bases and 1 base, there was a span of 19 bases.

This clonotype was seen ten or more times. The chain couples TRBV10-3 to TRBJ2-7; the D gene could be TRBD1 or TRBD2 (5 bases each). This CDR3 spans 14 amino acids. The germline CDR1 and CDR2 sequences are ENHRY and SYGVKD. V lost 3 bases to trimming and J lost 3 bases, with 12 bases between them. The CDR3 DNA sequence: TGTGCCATCAGTGAAGGGGTGAGCGGCTACGAGCAGTACTTC. Amino acids: CAISEGVSGYEQYF.

This clonotype was seen at least ten times. The gene calls are TRBV20-1 and TRBJ2-5; TRBD2 matches 7 bases. J gave up 3 bases and V 6 bases, and 10 bases lay outside the gene matches. The germline V gene has CDR1 DFQATT and CDR2 SNEGSKA (reference sequence). The CDR3 runs 14 residues. CDR3 protein: CSAFATLAEETQYF. CDR3 coding DNA: TGCAGTGCCTTCGCCACTCTAGCGGAAGAGACCCAGTACTTC.